The following is a T cell receptor beta chain sequence with its context. The antigen is not known. This record belongs to a study of OX40 agonist ivuxolimab in advanced cancers. The germline V gene has CDR1 MGHRA and CDR2 YSYEKL. The V segment lost 1 base and the J segment 5 bases; nucleotides outside the gene matches: 7. This CDR3 region has 16 residues. Clones were read by immunoSEQ multiplex PCR, and TCRdb kept only the in-frame ones, dropping some. In the table there are approximately 79,000 clones, about 90% of which are singletons. Study-wide results and limits: Normalized T-cell clonal expansion was also low in a subset of nonresponders.

The sequence derives from an adult with an advanced solid tumor such as melanoma, head and neck, liver or kidney cancer. The sequencing here drew on CD4+ or CD8+ T cells sorted from blood, taken in a trial of the OX40 agonist ivuxolimab. The chain has TRBV4-1 and TRBJ1-5; 8 nucleotides align to TRBD1. In DNA, the CDR3 is TGCGCCAGCAGCCAAGTGGGGACAGGAGATTATCAGCCCCAGCATTTT. It encodes CASSQVGTGDYQPQHF.